These 20 T cell receptor beta chains were all obtained from the same sample, sequenced in a study of OX40 agonist ivuxolimab in advanced cancers. The assay was immunoSEQ multiplex PCR, and TCRdb's table has in-frame clones only and misses some. The repertoire holds around 95,000 clones, around nine tenths seen once, with 0.16% in the top ten. Sequencing used CD4+ or CD8+ T cells sorted from blood, obtained in a trial of the OX40 agonist ivuxolimab. These receptors all stem from an adult with an advanced solid tumor such as melanoma, head and neck, liver or kidney cancer.

This chain uses TRBV9 with TRBJ2-1; 11 bases match TRBD2. Germline-derived CDR1 and CDR2 are SGDLS and YYNGEE. The CDR3 contains 16 residues. V lost 0 bases, J lost 5 bases, and 4 bases stayed unmatched. The CDR3 nucleotides read TGTGCCAGCAGCGTAGGGTTGACTAGCGGGGACAATGAGCAGTTCTTC. It yields the protein CASSVGLTSGDNEQFF.

The V call is TRBV5-1, the J call TRBJ2-5; maybe TRBD2 (5 bases). The CDR3 sequence is 14 residues long. The V gene's germline CDR1 is SGHRS and CDR2 YFSETQ. V was cut by 5 bases and J by 2 bases, with 13 bases left in between. CDR3 in DNA: TGCGCCAGCAGAGATGGACTTACACAAGAGACCCAGTACTTC. Translated, it gives CASRDGLTQETQYF.

This chain connects TRBV5-1 to TRBJ2-1; no definite D call. Germline lookup yields CDR1 SGHRS and CDR2 YFSETQ. V was trimmed by 4 bases and J by 6 bases, leaving 5 bases between them. The CDR3 runs to 11 residues. The CDR3 nucleotides are TGCGCCAGCAGCCAATCCAATGAGCAGTTCTTC. It encodes CASSQSNEQFF. The variable domain in full, with the rest retrieved from reference TRBV5-1 and TRBJ2-1, is KAGVTQTPRYLIKTRGQQVTLSCSPISGHRSVSWYQQTPGQGLQFLFEYFSETQRNKGNFPGRFSGRQFSNSRSEMNVSTLELGDSALYLCASSQSNEQFFGPGTRLTVL.

The J gene is TRBJ2-5, the V gene TRBV5-1, with D hard to call. There are 12 residues in the CDR3. Looked up from germline, CDR1 is SGHRS and CDR2 is YFSETQ. Between the trimmed V and J ends, which lost 0 bases and 1 base, there was a span of 1 base. The CDR3, as DNA: TGCGCCAGCAGCTTGGCCCAAGAGACCCAGTACTTC. Amino acids: CASSLAQETQYF.

The chain carries TRBV5-4 and TRBJ2-7; D is undetermined. From germline, CDR1 is SGHNT and CDR2 YYREEE (reference sequence). This CDR3 has 16 amino acids. Trimming shortened V by 4 bases and J by 2 bases, and 19 bases separated the two germline ends. The CDR3 loop is CASSRNIGIGAYEQYF. The CDR3 bases are TGTGCCAGCAGCCGAAATATAGGGATTGGGGCCTACGAGCAGTACTTC.

The chain is built from TRBV9 and TRBJ2-5; 7 bases are shared with TRBD1. The J call may be faulty, since TRBJ2-7 better matches the DNA end. CDR1 SGDLS and CDR2 YYNGEE come from the germline V gene. CDR3 length: 16 amino acids. CDR3 region: CASSPHDRASVYEQYF. The CDR3, as DNA: TGTGCCAGCAGCCCCCATGACAGGGCTTCCGTCTACGAGCAGTACTTC.

V gene TRBV5-4 combines with J gene TRBJ2-7; D unresolved. CDR1 and CDR2 (germline): SGHNT, YYREEE (reference sequence). V lost 4 bases and J 6 bases, leaving 14 bases between the germline ends. The CDR3 loop spans 13 amino acids. CDR3 sequence (DNA): TGTGCCAGCAGCCAAGCCGCCCCTGGCGAGCAGTACTTC. Translated: CASSQAAPGEQYF.

The V gene is TRBV6-1, the J gene TRBJ1-2; 10 nucleotides line up with TRBD1. The germline V gene encodes CDR1 MNHNS and CDR2 SASEGT. The CDR3 contains 13 residues. Germline trimming cut 8 bases from V and 5 bases from J; bases unmatched to any gene: 5. DNA of the CDR3: TGTGCCAGCCGGACAGGGGGTCTTTATGGCTACACCTTC. It yields the protein CASRTGGLYGYTF.

The chain couples TRBV5-4 to TRBJ1-3; TRBD1 matches at 8 bases. This CDR3 region has 16 residues. CDR1 and CDR2 (germline): SGHNT, YYREEE (reference sequence). Trimming at V came to 4 bases and at J to 2 bases, leaving 8 bases not matched to a gene. As DNA, the CDR3 is TGTGCCAGCAGCCTTGACAGGGGATCTACTGGAAACACCATATATTTT. Protein: CASSLDRGSTGNTIYF.

This chain links TRBV5-1 with TRBJ2-7; D uncertain. CDR3 length equals 13 residues. Germline V gives CDR1 SGHRS, CDR2 YFSETQ. V lost 5 bases, J lost 3 bases, and 12 bases lay in between. The CDR3 sequence: CASSFNPIYEQYF. CDR3 in DNA: TGCGCCAGCAGTTTTAACCCCATCTACGAGCAGTACTTC.

The chain's CDR3 is CASSPRRGHTEAFF. The CDR3 DNA sequence: TGCGCCAGCAGTCCTCGTCGGGGGCACACTGAAGCTTTCTTT. The chain couples TRBV10-1 to TRBJ1-1; TRBD1 might be the D (6 bases). The CDR3 extends over 14 amino acids. Trimming stripped 5 bases from V and 3 bases from J, with 13 bases between. The germline V gene has CDR1 WNHNN and CDR2 SYGVQD (reference sequence).

The rearrangement uses TRBV5-1 and TRBJ1-4; 8 positions agree with TRBD1. Germline V gene data show CDR1 as SGHRS and CDR2 as YFSETQ. The trim removed 0 bases at V and 0 bases at J, leaving 4 bases unmatched. The CDR3 is 17 residues long. The CDR3 sequence: CASSLEGQVATNEKLFF. Written as DNA, the CDR3 is TGCGCCAGCAGCTTGGAGGGACAGGTTGCAACTAATGAAAAACTGTTTTTT.

The rearrangement links TRBV19 to TRBJ1-5; a weak D match, TRBD1 (5 bases). Germline CDR1 LNHDA, CDR2 SQIVND (reference sequence). Trimming left V 3 bases short and J 5 bases short, with 11 bases between. This CDR3 has 14 residues. CDR3 loop: CASSIQGADQPQHF. Written as DNA, the CDR3 is TGTGCCAGTAGTATTCAAGGGGCCGATCAGCCCCAGCATTTT.

V gene TRBV2 combines with J gene TRBJ1-3; D gene unclear. V was trimmed by 7 bases and J by 0 bases, leaving 1 base between them. The germline gives CDR1 SNHLY, CDR2 FYNNEI. CDR3 length: 11 amino acids. CDR3 DNA sequence: TGTGCCAGCAACTCTGGAAACACCATATATTTT. This gives the protein CASNSGNTIYF.

The chain combines TRBV6-5 with TRBJ2-7; TRBD1 is a possible D gene (5 bases). V was shortened by 0 bases and J by 2 bases, with 14 bases between the two germline ends. This CDR3 has 16 residues. Per the germline V gene, CDR1 is MNHEY and CDR2 is SVGAGI. The CDR3 sequence: CASSYSNTRVTYEQYF. CDR3 DNA sequence: TGTGCCAGCAGTTACTCGAACACCAGGGTAACCTACGAGCAGTACTTC.

This chain joins TRBV7-3 and TRBJ2-3, with 10 nucleotides matching TRBD2. With 2 bases clipped from V and 2 bases from J, the junction kept 4 bases outside the gene matches. The CDR3 consists of 16 residues. The germline gives CDR1 SGHTA, CDR2 FQGTGA. CDR3 sequence reads: CASSLGSGGNTDTQYF. CDR3 nucleotide sequence: TGTGCCAGCAGCTTAGGTAGCGGGGGGAACACAGATACGCAGTATTTT.

The chain has TRBV2 and TRBJ2-1; 14 nucleotides align to TRBD2. Germline CDR1 reads SNHLY; CDR2 reads FYNNEI. The J segment lost 2 bases and the V segment lost 2 bases, leaving 8 bases of the junction unmatched. The CDR3 contains 19 residues. The CDR3 nucleotides read TGTGCCAGCAGTGAATTTTGGACTAGCGGGAGGTTGACCTACAATGAGCAGTTCTTC. Translating it yields CASSEFWTSGRLTYNEQFF.

This chain uses TRBV5-1 with TRBJ1-5; the D gene is possibly TRBD1 (6 bases). The germline V gene has CDR1 SGHRS and CDR2 YFSETQ. V dropped 4 bases and J dropped 3 bases, with 14 bases sitting between them. The CDR3 length is 15 residues. The CDR3 protein is CASSPTGPSNQPQHF. DNA for the CDR3: TGCGCCAGCAGCCCTACAGGGCCCTCCAATCAGCCCCAGCATTTT.

The chain uses TRBV27 and TRBJ2-6; D may be TRBD2 (5 bases). CDR3 length: 16 residues. CDR1 is MNHEY and CDR2 is SMNVEV in the germline V gene (reference sequence). With 3 bases removed from V and 3 bases from J, the gap between germline ends came to 12 bases. The CDR3 loop is CASSLWRSGGANVLTF. The CDR3 DNA is TGTGCCAGCAGTTTGTGGAGGAGCGGTGGGGCCAACGTCCTGACTTTC.

V usage is TRBV11-2 and J usage is TRBJ2-7; the D gene could be TRBD1 or TRBD2 (5 bases each). This CDR3 has 16 amino acids. CDR1 SGHAT and CDR2 FQNNGV come from the germline V gene. V gave up 6 bases and J gave up 6 bases, with 24 bases separating them. CDR3 sequence: CASSSSPDTRGVEQYF. The CDR3 DNA sequence: TGTGCCAGCAGTTCGAGCCCGGACACCCGAGGGGTCGAGCAGTACTTC.